This T cell receptor beta chain was sequenced during a study of cytomegalovirus exposure and HLA in healthy donors. PCR primers comprised 60 Vbeta and 13 Jbeta primers. Clones were sequenced by immunoSEQ multiplex PCR, and TCRdb holds only the in-frame ones, with some missing. The sample includes 150,000 to 200,000 clones, 87% of them seen just once. The specimen was PBMCs. The receptor was derived from a girl younger than two in good health and CMV-seronegative.

The CDR3 protein is CASSLGTSYEQYF. The CDR3 bases are TGTGCCAGCAGTTTAGGGACTAGCTACGAGCAGTACTTC. The rearrangement joins TRBV27 to TRBJ2-5; 8 positions match TRBD2. The J call is doubtful: the DNA matches TRBJ2-7 better. Germline V gives CDR1 MNHEY, CDR2 SMNVEV (reference sequence). The CDR3 contains 13 residues.